This T cell receptor (beta chain) was captured by sequencing in a study of cytomegalovirus exposure and HLA in healthy donors. The PCR was carried out with 60 Vbeta primers and 13 Jbeta primers. TCRdb's copy holds only in-frame clones and misses some; the assay was immunoSEQ multiplex PCR. The table records some 200,000 clones, around 86% of them present only once. CDR3 length equals 15 residues. Per the germline V gene, CDR1 is MNHEY and CDR2 is SMNVEV (reference sequence). Germline trimming cut 5 bases from V and 1 base from J; bases unmatched to any gene: 4. As for this clone: Its antigen is not known.

Regarding the study as a whole: In a later analysis, at a false discovery rate of 0.05, some 17,000 TCR beta sequences were associated with HLA alleles. Follow-up analysis seemed to connect common viral pathogens with several of the most significant clusters identified. While the bulk of TCR sequences proved rare, some public TCRs turned up in many donors.

The chain is built from TRBV27 and TRBJ2-3, with TRBD1 matching 9 bases. The source is a man aged 40-49 years in good health and CMV-seropositive. Sequenced sample: PBMCs. CDR3 bases: TGTGCCAGCAGTCCCCGGGACAGGGGCACAGATACGCAGTATTTT. This sequence encodes CASSPRDRGTDTQYF.